Following are 15 T cell receptor beta chains from one sample sequenced in a study of read filtering for tumor transcriptome and immune sequencing (dated by TCRdb to about 2020). Instrument used: Illumina HiSeq 4000. TCR libraries were constructed from approximately 390 ng RNA using the Immunoverse kit, and molecular barcoded adaptors covering alpha/delta and beta/gamma chains were employed. In-frame beta chains were kept once TCRdb had trimmed the public reads at Q25 with fastp and called clones with MiXCR. Rows with a matching CDR3 protein are joined into one entry that keeps the most common DNA and genes. For this sample there are tens of thousands of distinct CDR3 sequences; about 22% appear just once. The ten biggest clones cover roughly an eighth of the sample. Sequencing was carried out using a population of CD138-negative cells sorted from bone marrow. The cell subset or site label, read with the paper, signifies: bone marrow mononuclear cells depleted of CD138+ plasma/myeloma cells by negative magnetic selection. Source of these receptors: a donor aged 40 or over with multiple myeloma.

This clonotype was found many times. The rearrangement links TRBV5-1 to TRBJ2-3; D unclear. The CDR3 spans 14 residues. V shed 2 bases and J shed 0 bases, with 7 bases lying between them. The germline V gene has CDR1 SGHRS and CDR2 YFSETQ. CDR3 coding DNA: TGCGCCAGCAGCTTCCAGAGCAGCACAGATACGCAGTATTTT. It specifies CASSFQSSTDTQYF.

In regard to this clonotype: One junction end does not reproduce the germline sequence, and a read error may be involved. The rearrangement uses TRBV7-8 and TRBJ2-5; the D gene is possibly TRBD1 (6 bases). The CDR3 has 12 residues. Germline V gene data show CDR1 as SGHVS and CDR2 as FQNEAQ. The CDR3 is CASSFTTGTQYF. The CDR3 nucleotides read TGTGCTAGCAGCTTCACGACAGGGACCCAGTACTTC. The whole variable domain, remainder taken from reference TRBV7-8 and TRBJ2-5, is GAGVSQSPRYKVAKRGQDVALRCDPISGHVSLFWYQQALGQGPEFLTYFQNEAQLDKSGLPSDRFFAERPEGSVSTLKIQRTQQEDSAVYLCASSFTTGTQYFGPGTRLLVL.

Details on this clonotype: A much larger clone differs by one base, so this may be a read error. Likely a read error: the CDR3 ends without its conserved phenylalanine or tryptophan. The V and J genes are TRBV3-1 and TRBJ1-6; 8 nucleotides line up with TRBD1. This CDR3 spans 14 amino acids. Germline V CDR1 and CDR2: LGHDT, YNNKEL (reference sequence). V lost 2 bases to trimming and J lost 7 bases; unmatched junction nucleotides: 1. The CDR3 DNA reads as TGTGCCAGCAGCCAAACAGGGGGGAATTCACCCCTCCACCTT. Amino acid sequence: CASSQTGGNSPLHL.

This clonotype was recorded many times. The genes are TRBV7-3 and TRBJ1-2; D may be TRBD1 (6 bases). Trimming shortened V by 5 bases and J by 4 bases, and 17 bases separated the two germline ends. The CDR3 is made up of 15 amino acids. Germline values: CDR1 SGHTA, CDR2 FQGTGA. The CDR3 loop reads CASSPMAGVAYGYTF. CDR3 coding DNA: TGTGCCAGCAGCCCCATGGCAGGGGTGGCCTATGGCTACACCTTC. The variable domain in full, with the rest retrieved from reference TRBV7-3 and TRBJ1-2, is GAGVSQTPSNKVTEKGKYVELRCDPISGHTALYWYRQSLGQGPEFLIYFQGTGAADDSGLPNDRFFAVRPEGSVSTLKIQRTERGDSAVYLCASSPMAGVAYGYTFGSGTRLTVV.

This clonotype was seen once. The chain uses TRBV20-1 and TRBJ2-7, with D perhaps matching TRBD2 (6 bases). Germline CDR1 DFQATT, CDR2 SNEGSKA (reference sequence). The V gene lost 6 bases and the J gene lost 4 bases, with 10 bases spanning the gap. This CDR3 region has 11 residues. The CDR3 region has the DNA TGCAGTGCCGGGACTTCATACGAGCAGTACTTC. It codes for CSAGTSYEQYF.

Turning to this clonotype: With a much larger clone just one base away, this may be a read error. The V gene is TRBV4-1, the J gene TRBJ1-5; D call uncertain. The germline V and J ends were trimmed by 3 bases and 1 base, with 10 bases remaining between them. The CDR3 consists of 15 residues. The germline gives CDR1 MGHRA, CDR2 YSYEKL. CDR3 bases: TGCGCCAGCAGCCATGAACGCGGAAGCAATCAGCCCCAGCATTTT. Translating gives CASSHERGSNQPQHF.

This clonotype was seen ten or more times. CDR3 in amino acids: CSVTDRLNTEAFF. For the CDR3, the DNA is TGCAGCGTTACTGACAGGCTGAACACTGAAGCTTTCTTT. The chain combines TRBV29-1 with TRBJ1-1, with a possible D match to TRBD1 (6 bases). The CDR3 runs 13 residues. Germline V CDR1 and CDR2: SQVTM, ANQGSEA. V was clipped by 5 bases and J by 0 bases, with 10 bases between them. Using reference TRBV29-1 and TRBJ1-1 for the parts outside the CDR3, the full variable domain is SAVISQKPSRDICQRGTSLTIQCQVDSQVTMMFWYRQQPGQSLTLIATANQGSEATYESGFVIDKFPISRPNLTFSTLTVSNMSPEDSSIYLCSVTDRLNTEAFFGQGTRLTVV.

At least ten counts were recorded for this clonotype. The genes are TRBV20-1 and TRBJ1-1, with no clear D. CDR3 size: 14 residues. CDR1 is DFQATT and CDR2 is SNEGSKA in the germline V gene (reference sequence). The ends were cut back, 3 bases at V and 9 bases at J, with 20 bases in the middle. In DNA form, the CDR3 reads TGCAGTGCTAGTGAGACAAGCCTCGCCAGAAAAGCTTTCTTT. Protein sequence: CSASETSLARKAFF.

To note about this clonotype: The junction does not match germline at one end; this may be a read error. V and J are TRBV7-7 and TRBJ2-5; no firm D call. This CDR3 is built from 14 residues. Germline V CDR1 and CDR2: SSHAT, FNYEAQ (reference sequence). The CDR3: CASSPVRNQETQYF. CDR3 bases: TGTGCTAGCAGCCCCGTGAGGAATCAAGAGACCCAGTACTTC.

This clonotype appeared a few times. The chain is built from TRBV19 and TRBJ2-7; the D is unclear. V was clipped by 7 bases and J by 1 base, with 8 bases between them. Germline CDR1 and CDR2: LNHDA and SQIVND (reference sequence). This CDR3 is 12 amino acids long. CDR3 sequence reads: CASISPSYEQYF. For the CDR3, the DNA is TGTGCCAGTATTTCTCCTTCCTACGAGCAGTACTTC.

This chain joins TRBV5-1 and TRBJ1-5; D remains ambiguous. Per the germline V gene, CDR1 is SGHRS and CDR2 is YFSETQ. Trimming cost V 2 bases and J 7 bases, with 13 bases left between them. This CDR3 comprises 14 residues. The CDR3 protein is CASSFGEGGQPQHF. CDR3 sequence (DNA): TGCGCCAGCAGCTTTGGAGAGGGTGGGCAGCCCCAGCATTTT.

This clonotype occurred many times. The V call is TRBV6-5, the J call TRBJ1-2, with D uncertain. V dropped 2 bases and J dropped 1 base, with 5 bases sitting between them. Germline assignment: CDR1 MNHEY and CDR2 SVGAGI. The CDR3 is made up of 13 amino acids. Here the CDR3 reads CASSYDLNYGYTF. The CDR3, as DNA: TGTGCCAGCAGTTACGATCTTAACTATGGCTACACCTTC.

This clonotype was seen only once. This may come from a read error, since a much larger clone is one base off. The J gene is TRBJ2-5, the V gene TRBV5-1; no firm D call. The CDR3 runs 14 residues. CDR1 and CDR2 (germline): SGHRS, YFSETQ. CDR3 in amino acids: CASSLEGNQGTQYF. The DNA of the CDR3 is TGCGCCAGCAGCTTGGAAGGGAACCAAGGGACCCAGTACTTC.

The sample holds many counts of this clonotype. V gene TRBV5-1 combines with J gene TRBJ2-3; no clear D gene. Trimming took off 0 bases at V and 0 bases at J, with 11 bases between the two ends. CDR1 and CDR2 from the germline V gene are SGHRS and YFSETQ. The CDR3 runs to 16 residues. Here the CDR3 reads CASSLALQRSTDTQYF. The CDR3 DNA follows: TGCGCCAGCAGCTTGGCCCTACAGAGGAGCACAGATACGCAGTATTTT. Variable domain in full (rest from reference TRBV5-1 and TRBJ2-3): KAGVTQTPRYLIKTRGQQVTLSCSPISGHRSVSWYQQTPGQGLQFLFEYFSETQRNKGNFPGRFSGRQFSNSRSEMNVSTLELGDSALYLCASSLALQRSTDTQYFGPGTRLTVL.

This clonotype appeared many times. J is TRBJ2-5 and V is TRBV9; no firm D call. Germline CDR1 and CDR2: SGDLS and YYNGEE. V gave up 0 bases and J gave up 4 bases, with 16 bases separating them. This CDR3 is 16 amino acids long. The CDR3 DNA sequence: TGTGCCAGCAGCGTAGAGGTAGGACCAGAACGAGAGACCCAGTACTTC. Translating it yields CASSVEVGPERETQYF.